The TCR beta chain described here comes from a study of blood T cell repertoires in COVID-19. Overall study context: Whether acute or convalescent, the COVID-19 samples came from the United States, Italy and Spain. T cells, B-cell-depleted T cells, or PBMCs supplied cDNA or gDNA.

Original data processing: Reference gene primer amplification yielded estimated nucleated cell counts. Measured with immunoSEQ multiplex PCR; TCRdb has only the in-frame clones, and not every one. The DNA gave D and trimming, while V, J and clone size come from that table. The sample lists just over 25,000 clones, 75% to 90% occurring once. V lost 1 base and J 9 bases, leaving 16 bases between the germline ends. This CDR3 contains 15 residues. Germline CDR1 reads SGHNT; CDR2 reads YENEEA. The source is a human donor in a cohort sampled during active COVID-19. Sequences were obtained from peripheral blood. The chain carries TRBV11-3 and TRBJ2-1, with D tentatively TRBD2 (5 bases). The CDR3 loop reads CASSLGKGLKIEQFF. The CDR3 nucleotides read TGTGCCAGCAGCTTAGGTAAAGGACTTAAAATTGAGCAGTTCTTC.